Listed here is a single T cell receptor (beta chain). Germline values: CDR1 SGHAT, CDR2 FQDESV (reference sequence). The germline V and J ends were trimmed by 0 bases and 6 bases, with 5 bases remaining between them. The CDR3 has 13 residues. Original analysis: Reference gene primer amplification in the assay estimated nucleated cell counts. The table came from immunoSEQ multiplex PCR; TCRdb's copy has only in-frame clones and leaves some out. V and J calls and clone size follow that table, whereas D and trimming were derived from the DNA. The table includes over 75,000 clones, approximately 88% detected once. These data belong to a study of blood T cell repertoires in COVID-19. Overall study: The samples span acute and convalescent COVID-19 from the United States, Italy and Spain. Sources were T cells, B-cell-depleted T cells, or PBMCs; the material itself was cDNA or gDNA.

Sequenced sample: peripheral blood. The receptor's source is an elderly woman with active or convalescent COVID-19. This chain connects TRBV11-1 to TRBJ2-2; D may be TRBD2 (5 bases). The CDR3 DNA reads TGTGCCAGCAGCTTAGCGAGGGCCGGGGAGCTGTTTTTT. Its translation: CASSLARAGELFF.